Below are 19 T cell receptor beta chains sequenced from a single sample in a study of shared clonotypes between healthy human individuals (TCRdb year 2020). Libraries were prepared through the immunoSEQ multiplex PCR assay. TCRdb took this table from immuneACCESS and kept in-frame rearrangements with V and J called. Such tables lack part of the clones; where checked against another copy, unresolved V genes explain under half of the gap, and the rest is unexplained. The sample contains about 320,000 clones, around 86% of them found a single time. The biggest ten clones account for under 20% of the sample. Sequenced: memory CD8+ T cells sorted from blood. The cell subset or site label for this specimen denotes: CD45RO+ cells pooled with CCR7-negative TemRA cells. These receptors were collected from a man younger than 35 in good health.

A note on this clone: Additional DNA sequences in this sample encode the identical CDR3. V usage is TRBV29-1 and J usage is TRBJ1-1; a possible D gene is TRBD1 (5 bases). V lost 1 base, J lost 5 bases, and 8 bases lay in between. Looked up from germline, CDR1 is SQVTM and CDR2 is ANQGSEA. The CDR3 length is 12 residues. The CDR3 region is CSVEGGGTEAFF. CDR3 in DNA: TGCAGCGTTGAAGGGGGGGGAACTGAAGCTTTCTTT. The full variable domain, completed using reference TRBV29-1 and TRBJ1-1, is SAVISQKPSRDICQRGTSLTIQCQVDSQVTMMFWYRQQPGQSLTLIATANQGSEATYESGFVIDKFPISRPNLTFSTLTVSNMSPEDSSIYLCSVEGGGTEAFFGQGTRLTVV.

This rearrangement joins TRBV4-1 to TRBJ2-5; D gene unclear. V lost 0 bases to trimming and J lost 1 base, with 9 bases between them. The CDR3 is 15 residues long. Per the germline V gene, CDR1 is MGHRA and CDR2 is YSYEKL. In nucleotides, the CDR3 is TGCGCCAGCAGCCAAGATCAATGGCCCCAAGAGACCCAGTACTTC. It codes for CASSQDQWPQETQYF.

The rearrangement uses TRBV7-9 and TRBJ2-7, with 7 bases lining up with TRBD2. Per the germline V gene, CDR1 is SEHNR and CDR2 is FQNEAQ (reference sequence). This CDR3 has 15 amino acids. Unmatched junction bases numbered 9, after V lost 5 bases and J lost 2 bases. The DNA of the CDR3 is TGTGCCAGCAGCGAGGAGCGGGAAGATCCCTACGAGCAGTACTTC. Its protein product is CASSEEREDPYEQYF.

The chain couples TRBV28 to TRBJ2-5, with a tentative D call TRBD1 (5 bases). The CDR3 is 14 residues long. Germline loops: CDR1 MDHEN, CDR2 SYDVKM. V gave up 6 bases and J gave up 1 base, with 12 bases separating them. DNA of the CDR3: TGTGCCAGCAGCCTTAGGACAATCCAAGAGACCCAGTACTTC. Its protein is CASSLRTIQETQYF.

This chain connects TRBV10-2 to TRBJ2-3; D unresolved. Trimming pared 6 bases from V and 4 bases from J, leaving 2 bases between. In germline, CDR1 is WSHSY, CDR2 SAAADI. CDR3 size: 10 residues. The CDR3 DNA is TGCGCCAGCAGGTCAGATACGCAGTATTTT. Its protein is CASRSDTQYF.

The chain links TRBV27 to TRBJ1-4, with TRBD1 as a possible D gene (5 bases). This CDR3 is built from 15 residues. The germline V gene encodes CDR1 MNHEY and CDR2 SMNVEV (reference sequence). Trimming cost V 7 bases and J 3 bases, with 15 bases left between them. Here the CDR3 reads CASTLVWGANEKLFF. CDR3 coding DNA: TGTGCCAGCACCCTCGTTTGGGGGGCTAATGAAAAACTGTTTTTT.

On this clone: The junction shows a germline mismatch at one end, possibly a read error. The rearrangement joins TRBV7-7 to TRBJ2-7, with D perhaps assigned TRBD1 or TRBD2 (7 bases each). CDR1 is SSHAT and CDR2 is FNYEAQ in the germline V gene (reference sequence). This CDR3 has 15 amino acids. CDR3 sequence reads: CASSLGRGGAYEQYF. The CDR3 DNA follows: TGTGCTAGCAGCTTAGGCAGGGGGGGAGCCTACGAGCAGTACTTC.

The V gene is TRBV14, the J gene TRBJ2-7; TRBD1 aligns across 8 bases. Germline V gene lookup returns CDR1 SGHDN and CDR2 FVKESK. The CDR3 contains 14 residues. J lost 2 bases, V lost 3 bases, and 3 bases had no gene match. The CDR3 is CASSQGRGPYEQYF. CDR3 sequence (DNA): TGTGCCAGCAGCCAGGGCAGGGGGCCCTACGAGCAGTACTTC. Together with reference TRBV14 and TRBJ2-7, the CDR3 gives the full variable domain: EAGVTQFPSHSVIEKGQTVTLRCDPISGHDNLYWYRRVMGKEIKFLLHFVKESKQDESGMPNNRFLAERTGGTYSTLKVQPAELEDSGVYFCASSQGRGPYEQYFGPGTRLTVT.

V is TRBV29-1 and J is TRBJ1-3; D ambiguous. CDR3 length equals 14 residues. V lost 4 bases to trimming and J lost 3 bases, with 13 bases between them. Looked up from germline, CDR1 is SQVTM and CDR2 is ANQGSEA. CDR3 DNA: TGCAGCGTTGGAAAGGGAGAAGGTGGAAACACCATATATTTT. It encodes CSVGKGEGGNTIYF.

The chain carries TRBV11-2 and TRBJ2-1; TRBD2 aligns across 9 bases. This CDR3 comprises 15 residues. The germline V gene encodes CDR1 SGHAT and CDR2 FQNNGV. The V segment lost 4 bases and the J segment 3 bases; nucleotides outside the gene matches: 4. The CDR3 DNA reads TGTGCCAGCAGCTCGATAGCGGGAGTCTACAATGAGCAGTTCTTC. This codes for CASSSIAGVYNEQFF.

The J gene is TRBJ2-3, the V gene TRBV7-9; D tentatively reads TRBD1 or TRBD2 (5 bases each). The V end was cut by 7 bases, the J end by 6 bases, with 23 bases between. Germline V gene data show CDR1 as SEHNR and CDR2 as FQNEAQ (reference sequence). The CDR3 has 16 amino acids. The CDR3 region is CASTNGADGTYDTQYF. CDR3 DNA sequence: TGTGCCAGCACCAATGGGGCAGATGGGACCTACGATACGCAGTATTTT.

The rearrangement uses TRBV25-1 and TRBJ1-1, with no clear D. There are 13 residues in the CDR3. V was shortened by 8 bases and J by 4 bases, with 14 bases between the two germline ends. Germline values: CDR1 MGHDK, CDR2 SYGVNS. CDR3 DNA sequence: TGTGCCAGCTCGGGTGGTGCGCGCACTGAAGCTTTCTTT. Translation gives CASSGGARTEAFF.

The sample holds many counts of this clone. The rearrangement joins TRBV27 to TRBJ1-1; the D is unclear. The CDR3 contains 14 residues. The ends were cut back, 7 bases at V and 9 bases at J, with 21 bases in the middle. Germline V gene data show CDR1 as MNHEY and CDR2 as SMNVEV (reference sequence). The CDR3 loop is CASTEAGMGFQAFF. CDR3 coding DNA: TGTGCCAGCACCGAGGCTGGGATGGGTTTTCAAGCTTTCTTT.

The V call is TRBV6-1, the J call TRBJ2-7, with 8 nucleotides matching TRBD1. CDR3 length: 16 amino acids. After removal of 4 bases from V and 0 bases from J, the junction contained 8 bases not matched to a gene. Germline V lookup: CDR1 MNHNS, CDR2 SASEGT. DNA of the CDR3: TGTGCCAGCAGTGTCTTACAGGGGGGCTTCTCCTACGAGCAGTACTTC. It translates to CASSVLQGGFSYEQYF.

The CDR3 DNA reads TGTGCCAGCCGCTATGCGGGGGGCGAGGGAGGCTACACCTTC. Translation gives CASRYAGGEGGYTF. The genes are TRBV7-9 and TRBJ1-2; TRBD1 might be the D (6 bases). With 8 bases removed from V and 8 bases from J, the gap between germline ends came to 21 bases. The germline CDR1 and CDR2 sequences are SEHNR and FQNEAQ (reference sequence). The CDR3 runs 14 residues.

V usage is TRBV7-3 and J usage is TRBJ2-1, with 7 bases fitting TRBD2. V lost 5 bases, J lost 9 bases, and 10 bases stayed unmatched. From germline, CDR1 is SGHTA and CDR2 FQGTGA. The CDR3 spans 14 residues. CDR3 residues: CASSMRPGLSEQFF. CDR3 DNA: TGTGCCAGCAGCATGCGACCGGGACTATCTGAGCAGTTCTTC.

V is TRBV27 and J is TRBJ2-5; the match to TRBD1 covers 7 bases. The germline CDR1 and CDR2 sequences are MNHEY and SMNVEV (reference sequence). V gave up 6 bases and J gave up 5 bases; unmatched junction bases: 6. This CDR3 contains 13 residues. The CDR3 coding sequence is TGTGCCAGCAGCTCCACAGGGGTGGAGACCCAGTACTTC. This gives the protein CASSSTGVETQYF.

Remarks on this clone: The likely explanation is a read error, given a far larger clone one base away. The chain uses TRBV10-3 and TRBJ1-3, with D uncertain. Germline lookup yields CDR1 ENHRY and CDR2 SYGVKD. V lost 3 bases and J lost 8, with 23 bases in between. The CDR3 is 17 amino acids. The CDR3 DNA sequence: TGTGCCATCAGTGAAGCAACAAGGCCCCGTCCTGGGGACACCATATATTTT. Translation gives CAISEATRPRPGDTIYF.

The chain joins TRBV11-2 to TRBJ2-2, with 11 bases matching TRBD2. Germline-derived CDR1 and CDR2 are SGHAT and FQNNGV. V lost 5 bases, J lost 4 bases, and 9 bases stayed unmatched. This CDR3 spans 17 amino acids. CDR3 nucleotides: TGTGCCAGCAGCCCGGAACTAGCGGGGGCGTTCACCGGGGAGCTGTTTTTT. It specifies CASSPELAGAFTGELFF. The full variable domain, rest sourced from reference TRBV11-2 and TRBJ2-2, is EAGVAQSPRYKIIEKRQSVAFWCNPISGHATLYWYQQILGQGPKLLIQFQNNGVVDDSQLPKDRFSAERLKGVDSTLKIQPAKLEDSAVYLCASSPELAGAFTGELFFGEGSRLTVL.